This paragraph reports one T cell receptor (beta chain). Here immunoSEQ multiplex PCR was the method, and the copy in TCRdb shows in-frame clones only, minus some. The sample carries 90,000 to 120,000 clones, more than 85% recorded once. The data derive from a study of blood T cell repertoires in COVID-19. The germline gives CDR1 SGHTA, CDR2 FQGNSA. After removal of 1 base from V and 8 bases from J, the junction contained 8 bases not matched to a gene. There are 16 residues in the CDR3. This sequence joins TRBV7-2 and TRBJ2-1; 10 bases line up with TRBD1. This TCR derives from a man in his sixties with acute or convalescent COVID-19. Sequencing used peripheral blood. The CDR3 loop is CASSLETGQGIDEQFF. The CDR3 nucleotides read TGTGCCAGCAGCTTAGAGACGGGACAGGGGATCGATGAGCAGTTCTTC.